Sequencing of this TCR beta chain was carried out in a study of shared clonotypes between healthy human individuals. Looking at the study overall: The plates for each donor numbered three CD4 naive, three CD4 memory, two CD8 naive and one CD8 memory. General study points: Large sequencing depth failed to make sorted-subset sequencing complete, rarefaction showed. Sampling involved blood alone; tissue repertoires likely differ.

CDR1 and CDR2 from the germline V gene are LNHDA and SQIVND (reference sequence). The CDR3 covers 15 residues. The V and J ends lost 3 bases and 3 bases respectively, with 12 bases between them. On this clone: No antigen is known for it.

Using immunoSEQ multiplex PCR, the repertoire was profiled, and TCRdb retains in-frame clones only, with some absent. The table records roughly 2.5 million clones, around 94% of them present only once. Donors, without exception, were Caucasian adults residing in Nashville, Tennessee. Sequencing was performed on naive CD4+ T cells sorted from blood. Subset described: CD45RA+ positively selected. The chain employs TRBV19 and TRBJ2-1, with D possibly matching TRBD2 (6 bases). The clonotype was recovered from a man aged 18 to 30 in good health. The CDR3 spells CASSIGGLNYNEQFF. As DNA, the CDR3 is TGTGCCAGTAGTATTGGGGGACTTAACTACAATGAGCAGTTCTTC.